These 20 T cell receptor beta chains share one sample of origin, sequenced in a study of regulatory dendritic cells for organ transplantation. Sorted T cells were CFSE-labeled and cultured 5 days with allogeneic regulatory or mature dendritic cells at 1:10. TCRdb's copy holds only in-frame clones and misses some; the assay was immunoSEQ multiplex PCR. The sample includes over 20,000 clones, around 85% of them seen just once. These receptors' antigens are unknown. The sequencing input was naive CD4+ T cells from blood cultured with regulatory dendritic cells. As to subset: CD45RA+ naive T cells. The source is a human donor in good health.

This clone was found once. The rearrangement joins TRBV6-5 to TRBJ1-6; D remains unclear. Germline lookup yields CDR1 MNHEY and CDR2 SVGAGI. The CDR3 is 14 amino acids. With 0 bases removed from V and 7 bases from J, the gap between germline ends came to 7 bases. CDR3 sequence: CASSYSGRNSPLHF. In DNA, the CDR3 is TGTGCCAGCAGTTACTCGGGGAGAAATTCACCCCTCCACTTT.

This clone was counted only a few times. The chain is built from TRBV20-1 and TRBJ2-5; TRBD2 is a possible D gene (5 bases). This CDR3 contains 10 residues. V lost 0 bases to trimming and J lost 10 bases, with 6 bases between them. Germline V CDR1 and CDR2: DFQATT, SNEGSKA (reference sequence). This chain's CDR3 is CSARDGDQYF. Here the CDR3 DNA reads TGCAGTGCTAGAGACGGGGACCAGTACTTC.

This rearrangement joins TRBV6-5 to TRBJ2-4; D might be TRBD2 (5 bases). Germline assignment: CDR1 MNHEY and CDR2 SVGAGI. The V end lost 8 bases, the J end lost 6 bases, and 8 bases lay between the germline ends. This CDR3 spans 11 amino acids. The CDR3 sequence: CASGSGNIQYF. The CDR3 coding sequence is TGTGCCAGCGGGAGCGGAAACATTCAGTACTTC.

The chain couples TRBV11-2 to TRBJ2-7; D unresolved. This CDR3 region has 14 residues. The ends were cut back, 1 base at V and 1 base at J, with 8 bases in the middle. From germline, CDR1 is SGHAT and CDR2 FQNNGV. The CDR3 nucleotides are TGTGCCAGCAGCTTAGGGGCCCAATCCTACGAGCAGTACTTC. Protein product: CASSLGAQSYEQYF.

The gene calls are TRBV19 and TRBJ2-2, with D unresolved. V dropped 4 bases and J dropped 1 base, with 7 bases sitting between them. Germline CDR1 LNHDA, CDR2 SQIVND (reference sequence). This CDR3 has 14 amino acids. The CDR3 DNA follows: TGTGCCAGTAGTACCTCGCAGAACACCGGGGAGCTGTTTTTT. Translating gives CASSTSQNTGELFF.

CDR3 region: CAWSGRTFLGPGQSDYGYTF. The DNA for the CDR3 is TGTGCCTGGAGCGGGAGAACCTTTTTGGGACCGGGACAGAGTGACTATGGCTACACCTTC. This chain links TRBV30 with TRBJ1-2; 7 bases are a match to TRBD1. CDR3 size: 20 residues. Germline V CDR1 and CDR2: GTSNPN, SVGIG (reference sequence). With 3 bases clipped from V and 3 bases from J, the junction kept 25 bases outside the gene matches.

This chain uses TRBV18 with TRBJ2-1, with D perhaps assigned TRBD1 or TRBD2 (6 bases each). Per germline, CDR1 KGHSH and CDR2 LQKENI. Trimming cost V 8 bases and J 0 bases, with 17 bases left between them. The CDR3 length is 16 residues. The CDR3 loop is CASAGQSIYSYNEQFF. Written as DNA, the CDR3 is TGTGCCAGCGCGGGACAATCCATCTACTCCTACAATGAGCAGTTCTTC. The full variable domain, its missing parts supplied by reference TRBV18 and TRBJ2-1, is NAGVMQNPRHLVRRRGQEARLRCSPMKGHSHVYWYRQLPEEGLKFMVYLQKENIIDESGMPKERFSAEFPKEGPSILRIQQVVRGDSAAYFCASAGQSIYSYNEQFFGPGTRLTVL.

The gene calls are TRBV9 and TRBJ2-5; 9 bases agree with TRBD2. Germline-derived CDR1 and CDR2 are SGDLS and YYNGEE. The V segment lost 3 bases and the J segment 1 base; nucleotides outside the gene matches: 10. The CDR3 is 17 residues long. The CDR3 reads CASSGGGSGGSQETQYF. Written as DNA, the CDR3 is TGTGCCAGCAGCGGCGGTGGGAGCGGGGGGTCCCAAGAGACCCAGTACTTC.

In DNA form, the CDR3 reads TGTGCCAGCAGCTTGGGCGCTTATTCACCCCTCCACTTT. Translated: CASSLGAYSPLHF. The chain joins TRBV7-9 to TRBJ1-6; the D is unclear. Germline V lookup: CDR1 SEHNR, CDR2 FQNEAQ (reference sequence). Between the trimmed V and J ends, which lost 3 bases and 8 bases, there was a span of 8 bases. The CDR3 has 13 amino acids.

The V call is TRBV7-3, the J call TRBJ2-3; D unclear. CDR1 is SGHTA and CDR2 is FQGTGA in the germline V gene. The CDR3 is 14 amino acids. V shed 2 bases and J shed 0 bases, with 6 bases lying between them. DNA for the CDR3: TGTGCCAGCAGCTTACTAGGGAGCACAGATACGCAGTATTTT. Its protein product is CASSLLGSTDTQYF.

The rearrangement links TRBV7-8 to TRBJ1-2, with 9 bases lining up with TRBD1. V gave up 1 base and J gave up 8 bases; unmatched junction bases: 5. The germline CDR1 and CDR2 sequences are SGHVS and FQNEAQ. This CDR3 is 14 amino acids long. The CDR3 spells CASSLVTGGDGYTF. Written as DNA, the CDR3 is TGTGCCAGCAGCTTAGTTACAGGGGGCGACGGCTACACCTTC.

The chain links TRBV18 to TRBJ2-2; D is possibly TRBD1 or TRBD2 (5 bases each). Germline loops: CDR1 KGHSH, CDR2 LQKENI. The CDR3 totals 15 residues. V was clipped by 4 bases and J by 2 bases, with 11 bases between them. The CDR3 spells CASSLQGPNTGELFF. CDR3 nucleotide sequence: TGTGCCAGCTCACTCCAGGGACCAAACACCGGGGAGCTGTTTTTT.

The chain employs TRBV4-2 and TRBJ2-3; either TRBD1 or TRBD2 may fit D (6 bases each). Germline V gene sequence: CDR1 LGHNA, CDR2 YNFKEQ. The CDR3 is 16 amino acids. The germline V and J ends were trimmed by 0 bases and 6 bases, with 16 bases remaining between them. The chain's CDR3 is CASSQEDVGGLDTQYF. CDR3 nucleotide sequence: TGTGCCAGCAGCCAAGAGGACGTGGGGGGCTTGGATACGCAGTATTTT.

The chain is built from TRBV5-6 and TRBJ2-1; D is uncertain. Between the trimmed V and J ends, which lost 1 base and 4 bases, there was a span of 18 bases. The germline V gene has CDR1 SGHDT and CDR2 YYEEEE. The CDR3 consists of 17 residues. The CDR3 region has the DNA TGTGCCAGCAGCTTGCAGTTATCCAGCACCAATTACAATGAGCAGTTCTTC. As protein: CASSLQLSSTNYNEQFF.

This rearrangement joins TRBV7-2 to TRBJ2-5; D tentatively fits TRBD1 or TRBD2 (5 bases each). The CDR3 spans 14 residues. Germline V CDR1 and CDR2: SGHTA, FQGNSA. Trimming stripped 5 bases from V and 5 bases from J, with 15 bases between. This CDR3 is CASSLAGASETQYF. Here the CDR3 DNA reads TGTGCCAGCAGCCTTGCCGGGGCGTCGGAGACCCAGTACTTC.

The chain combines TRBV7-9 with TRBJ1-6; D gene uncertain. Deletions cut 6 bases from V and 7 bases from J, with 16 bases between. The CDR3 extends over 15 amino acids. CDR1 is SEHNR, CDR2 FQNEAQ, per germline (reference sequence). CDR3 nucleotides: TGTGCCAGCAGTTCAGCAATCGGGCGGAATTCACCCCTCCACTTT. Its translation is CASSSAIGRNSPLHF. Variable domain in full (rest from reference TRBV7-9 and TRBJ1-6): DTGVSQNPRHKITKRGQNVTFRCDPISEHNRLYWYRQTLGQGPEFLTYFQNEAQLEKSRLLSDRFSAERPKGSFSTLEIQRTEQGDSAMYLCASSSAIGRNSPLHFGNGTRLTVT.

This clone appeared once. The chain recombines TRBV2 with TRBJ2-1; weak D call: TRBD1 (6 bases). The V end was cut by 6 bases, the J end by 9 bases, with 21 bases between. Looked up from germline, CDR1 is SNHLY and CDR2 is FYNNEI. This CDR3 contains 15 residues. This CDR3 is CASRGQGSGSGEQFF. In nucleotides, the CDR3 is TGTGCCAGCAGGGGGCAGGGGTCGGGGTCCGGTGAGCAGTTCTTC.

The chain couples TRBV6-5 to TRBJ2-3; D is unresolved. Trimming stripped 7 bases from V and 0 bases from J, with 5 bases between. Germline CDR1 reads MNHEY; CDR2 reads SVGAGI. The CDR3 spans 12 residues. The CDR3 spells CASKESTDTQYF. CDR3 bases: TGTGCCAGCAAGGAAAGCACAGATACGCAGTATTTT.

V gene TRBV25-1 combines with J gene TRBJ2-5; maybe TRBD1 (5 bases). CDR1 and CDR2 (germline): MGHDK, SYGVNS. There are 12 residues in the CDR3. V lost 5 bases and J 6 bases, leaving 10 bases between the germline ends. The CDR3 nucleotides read TGTGCCAGCAGTAGGGGCGAAAAGACCCAGTACTTC. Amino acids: CASSRGEKTQYF.

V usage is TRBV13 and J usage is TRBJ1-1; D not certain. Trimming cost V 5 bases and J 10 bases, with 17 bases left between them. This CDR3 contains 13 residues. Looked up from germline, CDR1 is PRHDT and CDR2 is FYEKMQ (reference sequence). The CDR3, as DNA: TGTGCCAGCAGCATAGAAAGGGATTCCGGAGCTTTCTTT. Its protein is CASSIERDSGAFF. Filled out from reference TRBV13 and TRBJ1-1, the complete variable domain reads AAGVIQSPRHLIKEKRETATLKCYPIPRHDTVYWYQQGPGQDPQFLISFYEKMQSDKGSIPDRFSAQQFSDYHSELNMSSLELGDSALYFCASSIERDSGAFFGQGTRLTVV.